These 23 T cell receptor beta chains were sequenced from one sample in a study of cytomegalovirus exposure and HLA in healthy donors. PCR employed 60 Vbeta and 13 Jbeta primers. Here immunoSEQ multiplex PCR was the method, and the copy in TCRdb shows in-frame clones only, minus some. The sample shows 110,000 or so clones, 70% to 85% of them seen only once. What was sequenced was PBMCs. Every receptor here comes from a woman between 40 and 55 years old in good health and CMV-seropositive.

CDR3 nucleotide sequence: TGTGCCAGCAGCTTAGTAGCTACTGGGGCCAACGTCCTGACTTTC. Amino acid sequence: CASSLVATGANVLTF. The chain joins TRBV7-8 to TRBJ2-6; D not resolved. CDR3 length: 15 residues. The V and J ends lost 1 base and 2 bases respectively, with 6 bases between them. CDR1 and CDR2 (germline): SGHVS, FQNEAQ.

The V and J genes are TRBV29-1 and TRBJ2-3; D is perhaps TRBD2 (5 bases). Germline assignment: CDR1 SQVTM and CDR2 ANQGSEA. Trimming stripped 4 bases from V and 2 bases from J, with 7 bases between. This CDR3 is built from 12 residues. The chain's CDR3 is CSVGTSTDTQYF. CDR3 sequence (DNA): TGCAGCGTTGGGACTTCCACAGATACGCAGTATTTT.

The gene calls are TRBV18 and TRBJ1-2; D call uncertain. Germline CDR1 is KGHSH and CDR2 is LQKENI. The ends were cut back, 0 bases at V and 4 bases at J, with 6 bases in the middle. The CDR3 sequence is 13 residues long. The chain's CDR3 is CASSPPNSYGYTF. DNA of the CDR3: TGTGCCAGCTCACCACCGAACAGCTATGGCTACACCTTC. The full variable domain, with the rest looked up from reference TRBV18 and TRBJ1-2, is NAGVMQNPRHLVRRRGQEARLRCSPMKGHSHVYWYRQLPEEGLKFMVYLQKENIIDESGMPKERFSAEFPKEGPSILRIQQVVRGDSAAYFCASSPPNSYGYTFGSGTRLTVV.

The J gene is TRBJ1-1, the V gene TRBV18, with 8 positions matching TRBD1. The CDR3 sequence is 17 residues long. V trimming: 5 bases; J trimming: 2 bases; junction bases outside the gene matches: 13. Per the germline V gene, CDR1 is KGHSH and CDR2 is LQKENI. In nucleotides, the CDR3 is TGTGCCAGCTCATTCGGACAGGGAAGGTCGGGCAACACTGAAGCTTTCTTT. It specifies CASSFGQGRSGNTEAFF.

The genes are TRBV7-2 and TRBJ2-7; 10 bases agree with TRBD1. V was pared by 3 bases and J by 0 bases, with 2 bases of the junction left unmatched. The CDR3 has 15 residues. CDR1 is SGHTA, CDR2 FQGNSA, per germline. Written as DNA, the CDR3 is TGTGCCAGCAGCTTGGGACAGGGGTTCTCCTACGAGCAGTACTTC. Its translation is CASSLGQGFSYEQYF.

The sample holds one count of this clone. The V and J genes are TRBV5-1 and TRBJ1-2; D unclear. There are 14 residues in the CDR3. CDR1 is SGHRS and CDR2 is YFSETQ in the germline V gene. Trimming pared 0 bases from V and 2 bases from J, leaving 8 bases between. The CDR3 loop is CASSLESVNYGYTF. For the CDR3, the DNA is TGCGCCAGCAGCTTGGAATCGGTAAACTATGGCTACACCTTC.

The V and J genes are TRBV29-1 and TRBJ2-7; the D gene is possibly TRBD2 (5 bases). Trimming stripped 6 bases from V and 9 bases from J, with 21 bases between. CDR3 size: 13 residues. Per the germline V gene, CDR1 is SQVTM and CDR2 is ANQGSEA. DNA of the CDR3: TGCAGCGTGGGCAATCAACCGGGAACTGCGCAGTACTTC. Amino acid sequence: CSVGNQPGTAQYF.

This rearrangement joins TRBV7-3 to TRBJ2-1; D may be TRBD2 (6 bases). This CDR3 has 14 residues. Germline V gives CDR1 SGHTA, CDR2 FQGTGA. V lost 2 bases, J lost 8 bases, and 13 bases lay in between. The CDR3 bases are TGTGCCAGCAGCTTAGGGGGGAGTAAATATGAGCAGTTCTTC. Translating it yields CASSLGGSKYEQFF.

Regarding this clone: One end of the junction fails to match germline, which may point to a read error. The rearrangement links TRBV6-1 to TRBJ2-5, with D tentatively TRBD1 (5 bases). This CDR3 comprises 15 residues. Germline V CDR1 and CDR2: MNHNS, SASEGT. CDR3 region: CASSEGNRNRETQYF. CDR3 DNA: TGTGCCAGCAGCGAAGGGAACAGGAACCGGGAGACCCAGTACTTC.

The chain joins TRBV30 to TRBJ1-1; TRBD1 aligns across 7 bases. The J segment lost 10 bases and the V segment lost 1 base, leaving 6 bases of the junction unmatched. The CDR3 length is 12 residues. Germline-derived CDR1 and CDR2 are GTSNPN and SVGIG (reference sequence). CDR3 nucleotides: TGTGCCTGGAGTGCAGGGGGAGGTAGAGCTTTCTTT. Its protein product is CAWSAGGGRAFF.

The V and J genes are TRBV12-5 and TRBJ1-3; 8 bases map to TRBD1. The CDR3 runs to 15 residues. Trimming cost V 4 bases and J 7 bases; bases outside gene matches: 9. Looked up from germline, CDR1 is LGHNT and CDR2 is FRNRAP. This chain's CDR3 is CASGYWTGMTNTIYF. As DNA, the CDR3 is TGTGCTAGTGGTTATTGGACAGGGATGACGAACACCATATATTTT.

The J gene is TRBJ2-1, the V gene TRBV30; D might be TRBD1 (5 bases). The CDR3 length is 15 residues. With 1 base removed from V and 9 bases from J, the gap between germline ends came to 19 bases. The germline V gene has CDR1 GTSNPN and CDR2 SVGIG (reference sequence). The CDR3 bases are TGTGCCTGGAGTGCCACTGGGGCCTTACAACCTGAGCAGTTCTTC. Its protein product is CAWSATGALQPEQFF.

The chain recombines TRBV6-1 with TRBJ2-7, with D possibly matching TRBD2 (6 bases). CDR3 length: 13 residues. CDR1 and CDR2 from the germline V gene are MNHNS and SASEGT. Trimming removed 2 bases from V and 7 bases from J, with 12 bases in between. CDR3: CASSEIRAGEQYF. CDR3 DNA: TGTGCCAGCAGTGAAATAAGGGCGGGGGAGCAGTACTTC.

The J gene is TRBJ1-2, the V gene TRBV19; D remains unclear. The germline gives CDR1 LNHDA, CDR2 SQIVND (reference sequence). There are 10 residues in the CDR3. Trimming took 7 bases from V and 8 from J, leaving 8 bases between them. The CDR3 protein is CASKGSGYTF. CDR3 in DNA: TGTGCCAGTAAAGGGAGCGGCTACACCTTC. Drawing the rest from reference TRBV19 and TRBJ1-2, the complete variable domain is DGGITQSPKYLFRKEGQNVTLSCEQNLNHDAMYWYRQDPGQGLRLIYYSQIVNDFQKGDIAEGYSVSREKKESFPLTVTSAQKNPTAFYLCASKGSGYTFGSGTRLTVV.

This chain joins TRBV9 and TRBJ2-3; 10 bases line up with TRBD1. The CDR3 runs to 14 residues. Trimming removed 3 bases from V and 9 bases from J; junction bases left unmatched: 7. Germline CDR1 reads SGDLS; CDR2 reads YYNGEE. In DNA form, the CDR3 reads TGTGCCAGCAGCGGACAGGGGGCCCTAGGGACGCAGTATTTT. It yields the protein CASSGQGALGTQYF.

The chain is built from TRBV18 and TRBJ1-4, with a possible D match to TRBD1 (5 bases). From germline, CDR1 is KGHSH and CDR2 LQKENI. This CDR3 comprises 14 residues. The germline V and J ends were trimmed by 3 bases and 3 bases, with 8 bases remaining between them. As DNA, the CDR3 is TGTGCCAGCTCACCTGGGGCGGCTAATGAAAAACTGTTTTTT. It translates to CASSPGAANEKLFF. Variable domain in full (rest from reference TRBV18 and TRBJ1-4): NAGVMQNPRHLVRRRGQEARLRCSPMKGHSHVYWYRQLPEEGLKFMVYLQKENIIDESGMPKERFSAEFPKEGPSILRIQQVVRGDSAAYFCASSPGAANEKLFFGSGTQLSVL.

This clone was observed a few times. The J gene is TRBJ2-1, the V gene TRBV7-9; TRBD2 matches 8 bases. The trim removed 3 bases at V and 6 bases at J, leaving 13 bases unmatched. CDR1 is SEHNR and CDR2 is FQNEAQ in the germline V gene (reference sequence). The CDR3 covers 17 residues. The CDR3, as DNA: TGTGCCAGCAGCTTTTCGGTGGCGACTAGCGCCGGCAATGAGCAGTTCTTC. This gives the protein CASSFSVATSAGNEQFF. The complete variable domain, with remaining parts taken from reference TRBV7-9 and TRBJ2-1, reads DTGVSQNPRHKITKRGQNVTFRCDPISEHNRLYWYRQTLGQGPEFLTYFQNEAQLEKSRLLSDRFSAERPKGSFSTLEIQRTEQGDSAMYLCASSFSVATSAGNEQFFGPGTRLTVL.

There are a few counts of this clone. The chain is built from TRBV29-1 and TRBJ2-1; 11 positions match TRBD2. J lost 7 bases, V lost 4 bases, and 6 bases had no gene match. Germline lookup yields CDR1 SQVTM and CDR2 ANQGSEA. The CDR3 has 14 residues. The CDR3 nucleotides are TGCAGCGTTGCGGATAGCGGGAGGGCGAATGAGCAGTTCTTC. Translation: CSVADSGRANEQFF.

The chain recombines TRBV30 with TRBJ1-2; TRBD1 aligns across 9 bases. CDR3 size: 13 residues. Trimming took 3 bases from V and 6 from J; bases not matched to a gene: 5. The germline V gene encodes CDR1 GTSNPN and CDR2 SVGIG (reference sequence). In nucleotides, the CDR3 is TGTGCCTGGAGCGGACAGGGGTGGAATGGCTACACCTTC. It translates to CAWSGQGWNGYTF.

The chain recombines TRBV7-8 with TRBJ1-1, with a weak D call TRBD1 (5 bases). CDR1 and CDR2 (germline): SGHVS, FQNEAQ. This CDR3 contains 13 residues. V lost 3 bases and J 4 bases, leaving 9 bases between the germline ends. As DNA, the CDR3 is TGTGCCAGCAGCTTCGCGGGGGTCACTGAAGCTTTCTTT. Its translation is CASSFAGVTEAFF.

This clone has a single count. The V gene is TRBV27, the J gene TRBJ1-2; a weak D match, TRBD1 (5 bases). Trimming shortened V by 6 bases and J by 0 bases, and 14 bases separated the two germline ends. Germline V gene lookup returns CDR1 MNHEY and CDR2 SMNVEV (reference sequence). CDR3 size: 15 residues. The CDR3 protein is CASRLASTANYGYTF. The DNA for the CDR3 is TGTGCCAGCAGGCTCGCCTCGACAGCTAACTATGGCTACACCTTC.

As to this clone: The junction does not match germline at one end; this may be a read error. The J gene is TRBJ2-5, the V gene TRBV18; TRBD1 agrees at 7 bases. The CDR3 has 15 amino acids. Germline V lookup: CDR1 KGHSH, CDR2 LQKENI. The CDR3 spells CASSPQGGGKETQYF. CDR3 DNA sequence: TGTGCCAGCTCCCCACAAGGGGGCGGCAAAGAGACCCAGTACTTC. Full variable domain (outside the CDR3, taken from reference TRBV18 and TRBJ2-5): NAGVMQNPRHLVRRRGQEARLRCSPMKGHSHVYWYRQLPEEGLKFMVYLQKENIIDESGMPKERFSAEFPKEGPSILRIQQVVRGDSAAYFCASSPQGGGKETQYFGPGTRLLVL.

This clone was seen a single time. This chain connects TRBV7-9 to TRBJ1-6; D is ambiguous. Germline V gives CDR1 SEHNR, CDR2 FQNEAQ (reference sequence). Trimming removed 5 bases from V and 4 bases from J, with 9 bases in between. The CDR3 totals 14 residues. This CDR3 is CASSPIGYNSPLHF. The CDR3 region has the DNA TGTGCCAGCAGCCCAATCGGGTATAATTCACCCCTCCACTTT.